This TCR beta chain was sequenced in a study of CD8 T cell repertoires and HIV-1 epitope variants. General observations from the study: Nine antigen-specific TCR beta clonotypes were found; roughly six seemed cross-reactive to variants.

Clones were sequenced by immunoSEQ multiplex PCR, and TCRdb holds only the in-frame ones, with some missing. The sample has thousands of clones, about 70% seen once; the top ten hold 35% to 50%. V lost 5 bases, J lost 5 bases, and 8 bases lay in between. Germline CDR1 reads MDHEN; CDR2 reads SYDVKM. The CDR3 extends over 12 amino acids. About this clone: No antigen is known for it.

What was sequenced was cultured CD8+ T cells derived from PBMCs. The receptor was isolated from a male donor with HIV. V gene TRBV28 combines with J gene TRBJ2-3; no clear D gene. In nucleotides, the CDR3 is TGTGCCAGCAGTCAGACTGTAGATACGCAGTATTTT. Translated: CASSQTVDTQYF.